The clone carrying this TCR beta chain was seen a single time. The germline V gene has CDR1 SGHAT and CDR2 FQNNGV. V lost 0 bases and J 3 bases, leaving 12 bases between the germline ends. The CDR3 runs 15 residues. The sample belongs to a study of CD8 T cells in Susac syndrome. Sequencing of TCR beta drew on CD8+ and CD4+ T cells from blood. TEMRA cells were FACS-enriched and CD8+ and CD4+ T cells negatively isolated. Random hexamers were used to reverse transcribe an amount of about 0.45 to 1 ug RNA. MiXCR was run by TCRdb on the immunoSEQ multiplex PCR reads, yielding one entry per CDR3 protein. The data hold some 26,000 distinct CDR3 sequences, with 85% to 95% observed a single time.

The material sequenced was CD8+ T cells from PBMCs. The J gene is TRBJ2-7, the V gene TRBV11-2, with D possibly matching TRBD1 (5 bases). The receptor was derived from a human donor in good health. CDR3 DNA: TGTGCCAGCAGCTTAGAGGTCGGCAGGGACTACGAGCAGTACTTC. Protein product: CASSLEVGRDYEQYF.